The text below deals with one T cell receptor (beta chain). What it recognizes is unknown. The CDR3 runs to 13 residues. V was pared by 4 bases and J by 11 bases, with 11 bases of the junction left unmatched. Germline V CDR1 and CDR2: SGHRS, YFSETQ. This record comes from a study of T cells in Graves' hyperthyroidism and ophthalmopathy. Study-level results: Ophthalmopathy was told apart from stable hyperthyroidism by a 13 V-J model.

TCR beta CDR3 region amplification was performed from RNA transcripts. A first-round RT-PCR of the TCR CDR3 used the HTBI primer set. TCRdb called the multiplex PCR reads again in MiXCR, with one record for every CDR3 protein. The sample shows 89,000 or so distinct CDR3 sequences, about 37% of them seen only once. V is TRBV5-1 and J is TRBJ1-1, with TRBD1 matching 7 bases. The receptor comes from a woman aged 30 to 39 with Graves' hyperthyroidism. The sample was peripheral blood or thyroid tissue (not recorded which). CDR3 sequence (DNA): TGCGCCAGCAGCCCCCTCGGACAGGCTGGGGCTTTCTTT. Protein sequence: CASSPLGQAGAFF.